This T cell receptor beta chain was identified in a study of blood T cell repertoires in COVID-19. Across the whole study: Specimens from acute and convalescent COVID-19 originated in the United States, Italy and Spain. Sources were T cells, B-cell-depleted T cells, or PBMCs; the material itself was cDNA or gDNA.

Original processing methods: For nucleated cells, counts were estimated from reference gene primer amplification. Clones were read by immunoSEQ multiplex PCR, and TCRdb kept only the in-frame ones, dropping some. That table gives V, J and clone size, and the DNA gave D and trimming. Counted here are fewer than 70,000 clones, 60% to 85% occurring once; the ten biggest clones make up approximately 3%. The sample consisted of peripheral blood. This clonotype was sampled from a man between 60 and 70 years old with acute or convalescent COVID-19.

The CDR3 nucleotides read TGTGCCAGTACCCCCGTCTGGATACAGGGCAACTACACCTTC. The encoded protein is CASTPVWIQGNYTF. The chain couples TRBV19 to TRBJ1-2, with TRBD1 as a possible D gene (6 bases). The CDR3 length is 14 residues. V shed 7 bases and J shed 10 bases, with 22 bases lying between them. Germline CDR1 is LNHDA and CDR2 is SQIVND (reference sequence).